This T cell receptor (beta chain) appears in the sequencing data of a study of blood T cells in healthy people across ages. Study-level findings and limits: Per million T cells, TCR beta diversity dropped about linearly as age rose. It was the long-lived donors that had more naive CD4+ cells and higher diversity than aged donors.

Primed by a sample-barcoded 5' primer and a J-beta primer mix, a second PCR proceeded for 7 to 11 cycles. A tag from a template-switch adaptor with 12 random nucleotides marked each cDNA molecule. A single record per CDR3 protein comes from TCRdb applying MiXCR to the 5' RACE reads. Of about 600,000 distinct CDR3 sequences listed, around half are singletons. Germline lookup yields CDR1 KGHDR and CDR2 SFDVKD. V trimming: 1 base; J trimming: 1 base; junction bases outside the gene matches: 3. The CDR3 totals 17 residues. Russia was home to the donors, healthy Caucasian individuals aged roughly 6 to 90. As to this clonotype: Its target is not known.

Specimen: blood. The TCR sequence derives from an older man in good health. The chain recombines TRBV24-1 with TRBJ1-5; TRBD1 matches 10 bases. CDR3 coding DNA: TGTGCCACCAGTGATTTTTCGGGACAGGGGAGCAATCAGCCCCAGCATTTT. Its protein product is CATSDFSGQGSNQPQHF.